This T cell receptor beta chain is drawn from a study of T-cell memory formation after mild COVID-19. Study outcomes and limitations: Clones that contracted from day 15 to 85 had balanced CD4/CD8; later expanders were CD4+ biased.

TCRdb re-called the 5' RACE reads with MiXCR, one entry per CDR3 protein. The sample lists 470,000 or so distinct CDR3 sequences, 15% to 25% seen once, with roughly 8% in the top ten. Notes on this clonotype: Its antigen is not identified.

Germline loops: CDR1 MNHEY, CDR2 SMNVEV (reference sequence). Trimming stripped 7 bases from V and 4 bases from J, with 8 bases between. The CDR3 contains 13 residues. The specimen was PBMCs or a T cell subset sorted from them (not recorded which). This TCR derives from an adult woman who had mild COVID-19 (a few samples of this study predate the infection). Cell type and time point are not known. The rearrangement links TRBV27 to TRBJ2-6; possible D gene TRBD1, 5 bases. As DNA, the CDR3 is TGTGCCAGCACCCACAGGGGGGCCAACGTCCTGACTTTC. This gives the protein CASTHRGANVLTF. Complete variable domain (other parts from reference TRBV27 and TRBJ2-6): EAQVTQNPRYLITVTGKKLTVTCSQNMNHEYMSWYRQDPGLGLRQIYYSMNVEVTDKGDVPEGYKVSRKEKRNFPLILESPSPNQTSLYFCASTHRGANVLTFGAGSRLTVL.